The entry below describes one T cell receptor (beta chain). The antigen remains unidentified. Other DNA variants within this sample encode the same CDR3. This sample is drawn from a study of beta chain features in type 1 diabetes. Findings of the study overall: More deletions and fewer insertions at VDJ junctions were seen in type 1 diabetes patients. Type 1 diabetes patients had TCRB CDR3s that were shorter (moderately but significantly so) in all four CD4+ subsets.

Staining for CD45RO/CCR7/CD25/CD127/CD95/CD27 allowed sorting of CD4+ naive, central memory, regulatory and stem cell-like memory cells. The entirety of the isolated RNA underwent reverse transcription, so expressed TCRB transcripts were sequenced. Here immunoSEQ multiplex PCR was the method, and the copy in TCRdb shows in-frame clones only, minus some. In the table there are approximately 730,000 clones, roughly an eighth of which are singletons. The CDR3 loop spans 13 amino acids. Germline values: CDR1 SEHNR, CDR2 FQNEAQ (reference sequence). Trimming removed 7 bases at V and 2 bases at J, with 12 bases between.

Source material: naive CD4+ T cells from blood. V and J are TRBV7-9 and TRBJ2-7; D may correspond to TRBD1 or TRBD2 (5 bases each). The receptor was derived from a man between 18 and 29 years old with type 1 diabetes. CDR3 sequence reads: CASIRDRPYEQYF. The CDR3 DNA sequence: TGTGCCAGCATTCGGGACCGACCCTACGAGCAGTACTTC.